This T cell receptor beta chain was profiled in a study of blood T cells in healthy people across ages. It was with a sample-barcoded 5' primer and a J-beta primer mix that a second PCR of roughly 7 to 11 cycles was run. Every individual sample yielded 2.5 million or more paired-end reads (each containing CDR3). MiXCR was run by TCRdb on the 5' RACE reads, yielding one entry per CDR3 protein. Of some 900,000 distinct CDR3 sequences detected, about 44% appear once; the ten largest clones hold 10% to 15%. This clonotype was found a few times. Its antigen is currently unknown. Study-level results: Older individuals had lower TCR beta diversity per million T cells (the decline was roughly linear). The study found TCR beta diversity correlated strongly with naive T cell percentage.

This TCR came from a young man in good health. Sequenced sample: blood.

CDR3 sequence (DNA): TGCGCCAGCAGCCCAGGGACATCTAGCTCTGGGGCCAACGTCCTGACTTTC. Translation: CASSPGTSSSGANVLTF. V gene TRBV5-1 combines with J gene TRBJ2-6; D is perhaps TRBD1 (6 bases). The V gene's germline CDR1 is SGHRS and CDR2 YFSETQ. Trimming pared 4 bases from V and 0 bases from J, leaving 14 bases between. The CDR3 is made up of 17 amino acids.